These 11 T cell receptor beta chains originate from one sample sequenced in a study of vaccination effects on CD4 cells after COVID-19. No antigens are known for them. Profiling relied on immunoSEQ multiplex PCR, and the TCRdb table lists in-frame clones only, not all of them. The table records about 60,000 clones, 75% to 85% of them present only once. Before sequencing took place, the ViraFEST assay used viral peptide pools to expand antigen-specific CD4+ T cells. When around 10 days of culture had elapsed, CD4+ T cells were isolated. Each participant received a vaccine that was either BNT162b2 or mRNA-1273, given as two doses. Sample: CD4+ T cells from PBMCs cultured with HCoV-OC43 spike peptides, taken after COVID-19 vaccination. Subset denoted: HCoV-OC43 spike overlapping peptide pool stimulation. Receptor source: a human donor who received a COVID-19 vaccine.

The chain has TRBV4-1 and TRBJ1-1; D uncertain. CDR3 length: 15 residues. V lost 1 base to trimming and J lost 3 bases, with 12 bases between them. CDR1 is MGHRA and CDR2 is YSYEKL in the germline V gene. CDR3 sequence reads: CASSQAVNSHTEAFF. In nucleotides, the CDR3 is TGCGCCAGCAGCCAAGCTGTCAACAGTCACACTGAAGCTTTCTTT.

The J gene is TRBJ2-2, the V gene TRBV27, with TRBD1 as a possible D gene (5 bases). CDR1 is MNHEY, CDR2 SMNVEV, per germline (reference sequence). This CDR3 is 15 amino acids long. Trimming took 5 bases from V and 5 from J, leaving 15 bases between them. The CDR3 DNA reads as TGTGCCAGCAGTACGCAGGGTTTTGGGACCGGGGAGCTGTTTTTT. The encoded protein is CASSTQGFGTGELFF.

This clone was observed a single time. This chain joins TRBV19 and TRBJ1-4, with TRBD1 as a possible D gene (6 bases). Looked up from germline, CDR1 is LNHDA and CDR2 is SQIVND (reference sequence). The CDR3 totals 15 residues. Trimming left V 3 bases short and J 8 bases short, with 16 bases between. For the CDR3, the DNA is TGTGCCAGTAGTATGGTGCAGGGGCGGAACGAAAAACTGTTTTTT. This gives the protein CASSMVQGRNEKLFF.

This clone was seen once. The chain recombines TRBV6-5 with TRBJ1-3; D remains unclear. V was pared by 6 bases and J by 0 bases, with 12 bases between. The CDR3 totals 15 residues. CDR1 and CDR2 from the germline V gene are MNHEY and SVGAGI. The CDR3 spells CASSRGSSSGNTIYF. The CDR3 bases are TGTGCCAGCAGCCGGGGTTCAAGCTCTGGAAACACCATATATTTT.

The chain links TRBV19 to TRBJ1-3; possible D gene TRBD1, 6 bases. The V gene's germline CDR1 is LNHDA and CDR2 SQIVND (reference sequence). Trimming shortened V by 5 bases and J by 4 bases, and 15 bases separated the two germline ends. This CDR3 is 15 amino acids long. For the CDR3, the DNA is TGTGCCAGTAGTGTGATCGACAGGACCGGAAACACCATATATTTT. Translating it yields CASSVIDRTGNTIYF.

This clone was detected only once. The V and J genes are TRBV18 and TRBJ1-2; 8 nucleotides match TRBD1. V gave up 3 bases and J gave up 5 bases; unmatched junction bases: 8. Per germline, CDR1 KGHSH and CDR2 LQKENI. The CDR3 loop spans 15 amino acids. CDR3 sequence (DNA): TGTGCCAGCTCACCCGGGGCTCAGGGGGCGTATGGCTACACCTTC. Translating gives CASSPGAQGAYGYTF.

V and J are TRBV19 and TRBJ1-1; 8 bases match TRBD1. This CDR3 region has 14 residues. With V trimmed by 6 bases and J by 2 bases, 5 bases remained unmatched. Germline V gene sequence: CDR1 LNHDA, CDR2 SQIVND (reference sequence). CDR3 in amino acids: CASRPDRGNTEAFF. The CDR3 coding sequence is TGTGCCAGTAGACCAGACAGGGGCAACACTGAAGCTTTCTTT.

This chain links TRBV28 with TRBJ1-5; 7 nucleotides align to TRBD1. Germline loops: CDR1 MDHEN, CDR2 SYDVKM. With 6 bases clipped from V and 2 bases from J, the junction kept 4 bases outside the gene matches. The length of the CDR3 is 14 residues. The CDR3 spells CASRFGTGNQPQHF. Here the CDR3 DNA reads TGTGCCAGCAGGTTTGGGACAGGCAATCAGCCCCAGCATTTT. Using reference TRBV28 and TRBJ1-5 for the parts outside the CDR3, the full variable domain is DVKVTQSSRYLVKRTGEKVFLECVQDMDHENMFWYRQDPGLGLRLIYFSYDVKMKEKGDIPEGYSVSREKKERFSLILESASTNQTSMYLCASRFGTGNQPQHFGDGTRLSIL.

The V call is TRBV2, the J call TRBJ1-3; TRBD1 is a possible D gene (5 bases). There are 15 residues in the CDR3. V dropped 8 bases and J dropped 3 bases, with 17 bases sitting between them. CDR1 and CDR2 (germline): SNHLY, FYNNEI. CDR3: CASSVRGEVGNTIYF. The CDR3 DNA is TGTGCCAGCTCTGTCCGGGGCGAAGTTGGAAACACCATATATTTT.

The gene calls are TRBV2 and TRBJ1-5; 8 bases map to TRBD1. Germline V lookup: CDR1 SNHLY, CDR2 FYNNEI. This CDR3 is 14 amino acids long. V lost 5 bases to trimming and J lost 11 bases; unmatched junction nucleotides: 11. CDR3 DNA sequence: TGTGCCAGCAGTCCCAGGACAGGGTTCTCGGCCCAGCATTTT. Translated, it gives CASSPRTGFSAQHF.

Here the CDR3 reads CASSPPIRDSMNTEAFF. CDR3 nucleotide sequence: TGTGCCAGCAGCCCACCAATACGGGACAGCATGAACACTGAAGCTTTCTTT. The chain recombines TRBV9 with TRBJ1-1; TRBD1 matches at 7 bases. The CDR3 has 17 residues. J was trimmed by 0 bases and V by 4 bases; bases with no gene match: 12. Germline V CDR1 and CDR2: SGDLS, YYNGEE.